The T cell receptor beta chain under discussion was sequenced for a study of CD8+ T cells in alopecia areata. Sample treatment: oral pan-JAK inhibitor, 5-10 mg twice daily. Cell sorting was applied to PBMCs, and CD4+ and CD8+ T cells were collected. This CDR3 has 13 residues. Germline V gene lookup returns CDR1 SGHRS and CDR2 YFSETQ. Trimming shortened V by 2 bases and J by 7 bases, and 13 bases separated the two germline ends. The study's findings and limits: With tofacitinib ongoing, many expanded lesional clones persisted in both scalp and blood.

Concerning this clone: Its matching antigen is unknown.

Investigators isolated RNA and reverse transcribed it into cDNA to act as the sequencing template. The assay was immunoSEQ multiplex PCR, and TCRdb's table has in-frame clones only and misses some. The sample shows about 130,000 clones, nearly 55% of them seen only once. The sequencing used CD8+ T cells sorted from blood, collected at week 4, from a patient treated with tofacitinib. The source of this sequence is a human donor with alopecia areata. J is TRBJ2-7 and V is TRBV5-1, with D unresolved. The CDR3 coding sequence is TGCGCCAGCAGCTTAAGCGAGGCAAGGGAGCAGTACTTC. Translating it yields CASSLSEAREQYF.